This T cell receptor beta chain was sequenced in a study of CD8 T cells in Susac syndrome (dated by TCRdb to about 2019). In the study overall: Among the sequenced Susac syndrome patients, more than 5 had clinically active disease and roughly eight were in clinical remission. At blood withdrawal, Susac syndrome patients were therapy-naive, treated with corticosteroids (with IVIg additionally given to some), or treated with IVIg alone. Repertoire sequencing was used to test whether CD8+ T cell activation and differentiation in Susac syndrome was antigen driven. The study compared CD8+ T cell repertoire clonality among approximately twelve healthy donors, roughly 14 Susac syndrome patients and approximately 16 multiple sclerosis patients. The paper's findings and limits, for the study overall: Clonal expansion was observed in Susac syndrome CD8+ repertoires, with the highest expansion in CD8+ TEMRA cells and greater expansion in clinically active than in remitting patients. The TCR sequencing and HLA analysis was acknowledged to have included a relatively small number of individuals. Looking at Susac-specific public clones, the researchers identified over 15 in the total CD8+ repertoire and five or six in the CD8+ TEMRA repertoire.

Peripheral blood CD8+ and CD4+ T cells from healthy donors, Susac syndrome patients and multiple sclerosis patients were profiled by high-throughput TCR beta sequencing. The Susac syndrome patients fulfilled recently defined diagnostic criteria for definite or probable disease. Bulk CD8+ and CD4+ T cells were purified by magnetic negative isolation, while CD8+ TEMRA cells were enriched using FACS. Blood was drawn into EDTA tubes, processed within 24 hours, and PBMCs were isolated by density gradient centrifugation. PBMCs intended for TCR sequencing were cryopreserved in liquid nitrogen and were subsequently thawed in a 37 degrees C water bath. Purity of sorted or isolated CD4+, CD8+ and CD8+ TEMRA cells was at least 90%. The CDR3 holds 11 amino acids from the cysteine to the phenylalanine. Here the CDR3 DNA is all that survives: 33 bases in frame from base 1. V loses 8 bases at its end and J loses 5 bases; junction bases beyond the gene matches: 6. The germline V gene (reference sequence) sets CDR1 to GTSNPN and CDR2 to SVGIG.

To note about this clonotype: Its binding antigen is unknown. No per-base quality is available; no much larger clone lies one base away.

RNA was extracted with the RNeasy kit and roughly 0.45 to 1 ug was reverse transcribed using random hexamers. TCR beta CDR3 regions were amplified with the immunoSEQ multiplex PCR assay covering 54 Vbeta and 13 Jbeta segments. To correct PCR amplification bias, a synthetic template baseline was used for both primer optimization and computational correction. On the authors' methods: Reads were assigned to V, D and J genes according to IMGT and analyzed in immunoSEQ Analyzer, with only productive sequences retained. Clonality was calculated as one minus the Shannon entropy normalized by log2 of the number of productive unique sequences. For each patient and control, public and private clones were evaluated within the 100 most prevalent clones. Clones were defined as Susac-specific when absent from the healthy and MS cohorts, from approximately 970 published viral clones and from other ImmuneACCESS disease sequences. Using fastp at Q25 and MiXCR, TCRdb reprocessed the public reads and kept productive beta chains. Entries are consolidated by CDR3 protein sequence, retaining the most common genes and DNA. The V and J calls reflect TCRdb's pipeline rather than the authors' work. The sample contains 100,000 to 150,000 distinct CDR3 sequences, about 95% of them found a single time. The ten largest clones represent about 0.2% of the sample.

The TCR sequence derives from a human donor with Susac syndrome. What was sequenced was CD8+ T cells from PBMCs. The V gene is TRBV30 and the J gene is TRBJ2-7, with 7 central nucleotides matching TRBD2. This receptor has the CDR3 CAGEGGDEQYF. The sequence in DNA is TGTGCCGGGGAGGGCGGAGACGAGCAGTACTTC.